The 14 T cell receptor beta chains below were found in one sample sequenced in a study of human T cells and chemical hapten exposure. One entry per CDR3 protein results from TCRdb running MiXCR on the RACE reads. The data contain hundreds of thousands of distinct CDR3 sequences, about 6.3% of them singletons. Documented time point: patch test 2, 6 weeks after DPC sensitization. Treatment indicated: therapeutic diphenylcyclopropenone sensitization with weekly scalp DPC. This material consisted of whole blood, taken in connection with sensitization to the hapten diphenylcyclopropenone (DPC). These TCRs come from a woman between 18 and 29 years old with alopecia areata. Some clones in this sample may be carry-over from other donors' samples.

This clonotype was counted at least ten times. This likely traces to a read error, being one base from a far larger clone. The chain uses TRBV6-5 and TRBJ1-6; D ambiguous. This CDR3 comprises 12 residues. CDR1 and CDR2 (germline): MNHEY, SVGAGI. V lost 7 bases, J lost 0 bases, and 1 base lay in between. CDR3 loop: CASTSYNSPLHF. CDR3 nucleotides: TGTGCCAGCACCTCCTATAATTCACCCCTCCACTTT.

This clonotype came up a few times. This rearrangement joins TRBV4-1 to TRBJ2-2; the match to TRBD1 covers 10 bases. V shed 1 base and J 6 bases; nucleotides not matched to a gene: 11. Germline V gene sequence: CDR1 MGHRA, CDR2 YSYEKL. The CDR3 loop spans 18 amino acids. The CDR3 region has the DNA TGCGCCAGCAGCCAAGGCCAAGCGAGACAGGGGGCATCCGGGGAGCTGTTTTTT. Translated: CASSQGQARQGASGELFF.

The chain is built from TRBV6-2 or TRBV6-3 and TRBJ2-6; D may be TRBD2 (5 bases). V was trimmed by 7 bases and J by 4 bases, leaving 11 bases between them. Looked up from germline, CDR1 is MNHEY and CDR2 is SVGEGT. The CDR3 extends over 14 amino acids. The CDR3 DNA sequence: TGTGCCAGCACAAGGTCGGGAGGGGCCAACGTCCTGACTTTC. Residues: CASTRSGGANVLTF.

This clonotype was detected only a few times. The genes are TRBV11-1 and TRBJ1-1; D possibly corresponds to TRBD1 (5 bases). CDR1 and CDR2 (germline): SGHAT, FQDESV (reference sequence). The CDR3 is made up of 16 amino acids. Trimming removed 4 bases at V and 1 base at J, with 16 bases between. CDR3: CASSSQGGGSNTEAFF. The CDR3 nucleotides read TGTGCCAGCAGCTCCCAGGGCGGGGGGTCGAACACTGAAGCTTTCTTT.

The chain has TRBV12-3 or TRBV12-4 and TRBJ2-5; 9 bases map to TRBD2. V lost 3 bases, J lost 2 bases, and 10 bases stayed unmatched. The CDR3 runs to 17 residues. This chain's CDR3 is CASSLAGGRQSQETQYF. For the CDR3, the DNA is TGTGCCAGCAGTTTGGCGGGGGGGCGTCAGTCACAAGAGACCCAGTACTTC.

This clonotype was recorded a few times. The chain uses TRBV5-1 and TRBJ2-4, with a weak D call TRBD2 (5 bases). Germline V lookup: CDR1 SGHRS, CDR2 YFSETQ. Between the trimmed V and J ends, which lost 5 bases and 0 bases, there was a span of 9 bases. CDR3 length: 14 amino acids. DNA of the CDR3: TGCGCCAGCAGGTCGGAGGTAGCCAAAAACATTCAGTACTTC. Amino acid sequence: CASRSEVAKNIQYF.

This clonotype appeared a few times. The chain links TRBV20-1 to TRBJ2-1, with a possible D match to TRBD2 (5 bases). Germline lookup yields CDR1 DFQATT and CDR2 SNEGSKA (reference sequence). The CDR3 spans 15 residues. V lost 3 bases and J 8 bases, leaving 20 bases between the germline ends. CDR3 bases: TGCAGTGCTAGGAAAGGGCCAACCAAGAGGGATGAGCAGTTCTTC. It specifies CSARKGPTKRDEQFF.

The genes are TRBV7-9 and TRBJ1-1; no firm D call. Trimming left V 5 bases short and J 1 base short, with 11 bases between. Germline-derived CDR1 and CDR2 are SEHNR and FQNEAQ (reference sequence). The CDR3 runs to 14 residues. CDR3 sequence: CASSTDSGNTEAFF. The CDR3 nucleotides read TGTGCCAGCAGCACTGATTCCGGGAACACTGAAGCTTTCTTT.

This clonotype was recorded many times. The V and J genes are TRBV12-3 or TRBV12-4 and TRBJ2-3; D possibly corresponds to TRBD2 (5 bases). The CDR3 is 15 amino acids. Deletions cut 7 bases from V and 4 bases from J, with 18 bases between. This CDR3 is CASMKGSLEADTQYF. Written as DNA, the CDR3 is TGTGCCAGCATGAAGGGCTCCTTGGAGGCAGATACGCAGTATTTT.

The chain couples TRBV29-1 to TRBJ1-1; no firm D call. CDR1 SQVTM and CDR2 ANQGSEA come from the germline V gene. This CDR3 spans 13 amino acids. Between the trimmed V and J ends, which lost 6 bases and 0 bases, there was a span of 11 bases. The CDR3 bases are TGCAGCGTCTCCTCCCATATGAACACTGAAGCTTTCTTT. Translation: CSVSSHMNTEAFF. The entire variable domain, with the rest obtained from reference TRBV29-1 and TRBJ1-1, is as follows: SAVISQKPSRDICQRGTSLTIQCQVDSQVTMMFWYRQQPGQSLTLIATANQGSEATYESGFVIDKFPISRPNLTFSTLTVSNMSPEDSSIYLCSVSSHMNTEAFFGQGTRLTVV.

Ten or more counts support this clonotype. The chain carries TRBV6-2 or TRBV6-3 and TRBJ2-1; TRBD1 might be the D (5 bases). Trimming took 5 bases from V and 8 from J, leaving 16 bases between them. The CDR3 is 14 amino acids. Per the germline V gene, CDR1 is MNHEY and CDR2 is SVGEGT. CDR3 loop: CASSPPDSSDEQFF. The CDR3 nucleotides read TGTGCCAGCAGTCCACCAGACAGTTCGGATGAGCAGTTCTTC.

Many counts were recorded for this clonotype. The chain recombines TRBV10-3 with TRBJ2-1; D is unresolved. V shed 7 bases and J shed 0 bases, with 22 bases lying between them. This CDR3 comprises 18 residues. Germline CDR1 reads ENHRY; CDR2 reads SYGVKD. CDR3 sequence reads: CAIKKTPAHQSSYNEQFF. The CDR3 DNA is TGTGCCATCAAGAAAACTCCAGCACATCAGAGCTCCTACAATGAGCAGTTCTTC.

The chain is built from TRBV20-1 and TRBJ2-2, with D perhaps matching TRBD1 (6 bases). Looked up from germline, CDR1 is DFQATT and CDR2 is SNEGSKA (reference sequence). The CDR3 sequence is 12 residues long. V lost 3 bases and J 7 bases, leaving 9 bases between the germline ends. The CDR3 reads CSARQDSGELFF. For the CDR3, the DNA is TGCAGTGCTAGGCAGGACAGCGGGGAGCTGTTTTTT.

This clonotype has only a few counts. This chain joins TRBV20-1 and TRBJ1-1, with D perhaps TRBD1 (5 bases). Looked up from germline, CDR1 is DFQATT and CDR2 is SNEGSKA (reference sequence). CDR3 length equals 13 residues. V dropped 4 bases and J dropped 3 bases, with 12 bases sitting between them. CDR3 DNA sequence: TGCAGTGCTAAGCAGGGTTTGGACACTGAAGCTTTCTTT. Translation gives CSAKQGLDTEAFF.